This paragraph reports one T cell receptor beta chain. This CDR3 is 19 amino acids long. V was pared by 3 bases and J by 0 bases, with 16 bases of the junction left unmatched. CDR1 is MNHGY and CDR2 is SAAAGT in the germline V gene. This sample stems from a study of control samples from healthy donors and cancer patients. TCRdb's copy holds only in-frame clones and misses some; the assay was immunoSEQ multiplex PCR. The table records some 130,000 clones, 80% to 95% of them present only once. Material for sequencing was blood. This clonotype was obtained from a man aged 25 to 40 in good health. This sequence joins TRBV6-8 and TRBJ1-1; 7 bases fit TRBD1. The CDR3 loop is CASSYFCDRALPLNTEAFF. For the CDR3, the DNA is TGTGCCAGCAGTTATTTCTGTGACAGGGCCCTACCTCTGAACACTGAAGCTTTCTTT.